This T cell receptor beta chain was observed in a study of cytomegalovirus exposure and HLA in healthy donors. Amplification used 60 Vbeta primers and 13 Jbeta primers. Profiled with immunoSEQ multiplex PCR; TCRdb holds only in-frame clones, not every one. Of around 150,000 clones listed, around 79% are singletons. Overall study findings and caveats: Several V segments, TRBV6-2 and TRBV6-3 among them, could not be told apart and were dropped.

This clone was seen only a few times. Its specificity is unknown. J was trimmed by 2 bases and V by 4 bases; bases with no gene match: 1. Germline CDR1 reads SGHTA; CDR2 reads FQGNSA. This CDR3 is 15 amino acids long. The receptor comes from a man aged 50 or older in good health and CMV-seropositive. The chain carries TRBV7-2 and TRBJ2-1; 11 bases are a match to TRBD2. Input material: PBMCs. CDR3 sequence reads: CASSSLAGAYNEQFF. The CDR3 DNA sequence: TGTGCCAGCAGCTCACTAGCGGGAGCCTACAATGAGCAGTTCTTC.